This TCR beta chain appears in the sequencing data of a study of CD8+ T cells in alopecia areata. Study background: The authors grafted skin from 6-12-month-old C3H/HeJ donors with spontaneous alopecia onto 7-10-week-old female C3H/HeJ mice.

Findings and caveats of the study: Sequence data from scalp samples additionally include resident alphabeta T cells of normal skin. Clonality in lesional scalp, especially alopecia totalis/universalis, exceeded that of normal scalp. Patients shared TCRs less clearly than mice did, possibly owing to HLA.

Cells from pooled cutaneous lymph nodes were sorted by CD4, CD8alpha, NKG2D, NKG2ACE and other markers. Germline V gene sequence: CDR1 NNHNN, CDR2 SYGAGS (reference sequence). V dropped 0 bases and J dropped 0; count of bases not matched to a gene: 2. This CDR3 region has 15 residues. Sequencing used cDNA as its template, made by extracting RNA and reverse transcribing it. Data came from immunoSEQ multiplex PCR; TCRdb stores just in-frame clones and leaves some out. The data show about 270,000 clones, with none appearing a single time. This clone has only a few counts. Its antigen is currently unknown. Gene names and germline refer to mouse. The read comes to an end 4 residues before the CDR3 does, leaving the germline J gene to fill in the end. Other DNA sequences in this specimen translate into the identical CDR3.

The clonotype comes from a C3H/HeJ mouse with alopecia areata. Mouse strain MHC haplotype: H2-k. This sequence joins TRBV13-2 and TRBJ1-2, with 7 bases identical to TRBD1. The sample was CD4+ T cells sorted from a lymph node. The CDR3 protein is CASGDEGAANSDYTF. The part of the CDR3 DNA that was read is TGTGCCAGCGGTGATGAGGGGGCGGCAAACTCC.